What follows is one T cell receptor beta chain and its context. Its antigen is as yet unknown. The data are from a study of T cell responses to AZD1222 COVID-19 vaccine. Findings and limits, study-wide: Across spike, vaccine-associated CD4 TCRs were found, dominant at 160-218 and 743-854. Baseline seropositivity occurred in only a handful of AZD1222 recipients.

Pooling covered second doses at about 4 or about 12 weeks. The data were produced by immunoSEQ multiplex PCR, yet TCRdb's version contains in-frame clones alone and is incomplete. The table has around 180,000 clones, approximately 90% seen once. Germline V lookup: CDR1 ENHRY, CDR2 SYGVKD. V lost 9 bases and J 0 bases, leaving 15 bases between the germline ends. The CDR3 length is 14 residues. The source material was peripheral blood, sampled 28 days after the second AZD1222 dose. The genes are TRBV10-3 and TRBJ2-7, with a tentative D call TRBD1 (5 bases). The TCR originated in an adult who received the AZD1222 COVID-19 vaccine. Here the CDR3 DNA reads TGTGCCATAAGGGCATCGACAGACTCCTACGAGCAGTACTTC. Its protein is CAIRASTDSYEQYF.